These T cell receptor beta chains were read from a single sample in a study of radiation and T cells in renal cell carcinoma. Profiling relied on immunoSEQ multiplex PCR, and the TCRdb table lists in-frame clones only, not all of them. The table has roughly 120,000 clones, 81% seen once. The sample in question was blood, obtained from a patient whose treatment included radiotherapy and nephrectomy. The receptors originated from an older woman with renal cell carcinoma. CDR3s include the opening cysteine and the closing phenylalanine or tryptophan. The order of the fields is clone size, V gene, J gene, D gene, CDR3 DNA, CDR3 protein. D genes are given only for firm matches. Expanded clones are given a class, and other clones once, few, many or no size at all.

-	TRBV28	TRBJ2-7	-	TGTGCCAGCAAAAATTCCGAGCAGTACTTC	CASKNSEQYF
few	TRBV15	TRBJ1-4	TRBD1	TGTGCCACCAGCAGAGATGGGACAGGGGTTAATGAAAAACTGTTTTTT	CATSRDGTGVNEKLFF
-	TRBV19	TRBJ2-4	TRBD2	TGTGCCAGTAGTATAGAACTAGCGGGATTACACATTCAGTACTTC	CASSIELAGLHIQYF
few	TRBV5-1	TRBJ1-4	-	TGCGCCAGCAGCCCGCAGGGAAGAGGCGAAAAACTGTTTTTT	CASSPQGRGEKLFF
-	TRBV5-1	TRBJ2-1	TRBD2	TGCGCCAGCAGCTGGGGACTAGCGAGTGAGCAGTTCTTC	CASSWGLASEQFF
few	TRBV5-5	TRBJ1-1	-	TGTGCCAGCAGCTTGGCCAGCCTGACTGAAGCTTTCTTT	CASSLASLTEAFF
once	TRBV21-1	TRBJ1-5	-	TGTGCCAGCATCCCAGGGGGGGGGCAGGTGAGCAATCAGCCCCAGCATTTT	CASIPGGGQVSNQPQHF
-	TRBV6-1	TRBJ1-1	-	TGTGCCAGCACCCTGGGACTTCCCACTGAAGCTTTCTTT	CASTLGLPTEAFF
-	TRBV5-1	TRBJ1-3	TRBD1	TGCGCCAGCAGCTTGAGTCCCGGACAGGGGAAAACCATATATTTT	CASSLSPGQGKTIYF
-	TRBV23-1	TRBJ2-5	TRBD2	TGCGCCAGCAGTCCGGGGGGACGGGCGTACCAAGAGACCCAGTACTTC	CASSPGGRAYQETQYF
few	TRBV7-6	TRBJ2-3	-	TGTGCCAGCAGCTCCTTTTACCGGGACCCTGCGGATACGCAGTATTTT	CASSSFYRDPADTQYF
few	TRBV11-2	TRBJ1-3	-	TGTGCCAGCAGCTTATACTCGAGCTCTGGAAACACCATATATTTT	CASSLYSSSGNTIYF
few	TRBV5-1	TRBJ2-7	-	TGCGCCAGCAGCCCAACGACAGCTCCGGGATACGAGCAGTACTTC	CASSPTTAPGYEQYF
-	TRBV9	TRBJ1-4	-	TGTGCCAGCAGCGTAGATTCAGGGTTGTACGAAAAACTGTTTTTT	CASSVDSGLYEKLFF
-	TRBV28	TRBJ2-2	-	TGTGCCTCCAAGGATCGGAACACCGGGGAGCTGTTTTTT	CASKDRNTGELFF
-	TRBV6-5	TRBJ1-5	TRBD1	TGTGCCAGCAGTCGGGGACAGCAGTATCAGCCCCAGCATTTT	CASSRGQQYQPQHF
-	TRBV7-9	TRBJ1-1	TRBD1	TGTGCCAGCAGCTACACCGGGACAGAGAACACTGAAGCTTTCTTT	CASSYTGTENTEAFF
-	TRBV7-2	TRBJ1-1	-	TGTGCCAGCAGCTTCAGGGCAACTGAAGCTTTCTTT	CASSFRATEAFF
-	TRBV10-3	TRBJ2-6	-	TGTGCCATCAGTGAGGGGGACCGCCACTCTGGGGCCAACGTCCTGACTTTC	CAISEGDRHSGANVLTF
-	TRBV6-5	TRBJ2-7	TRBD1	TGTGCCAGCAGGAAAGGGGGACAGGGGGTCGAGCAGTACTTC	CASRKGGQGVEQYF
-	TRBV6-5	TRBJ1-6	-	TGTGCCACCAGGTGGCGGGGTAGGTCACCCCTCCACTTT	CATRWRGRSPLHF
-	TRBV30	TRBJ2-3	-	TGTGCCTGGAGTCCAGGGGCAGATACGCAGTATTTT	CAWSPGADTQYF
few	TRBV9	TRBJ2-7	-	TGTGCCAGCAGCCTGGACCTGAACGAGCAGTACTTC	CASSLDLNEQYF
-	TRBV7-9	TRBJ2-3	-	TGTGCCAGCAGCACCCGGGACACCACAGATACGCAGTATTTT	CASSTRDTTDTQYF
-	TRBV6-5	TRBJ2-3	TRBD1	TGTGCCAGCAGTACCACCGACAGGGGGGCAGATACGCAGTATTTT	CASSTTDRGADTQYF
-	TRBV6-1	TRBJ2-3	-	TGTGCCAGCAGTCGGCCCCATGGGACAGATACGCAGTATTTT	CASSRPHGTDTQYF
-	TRBV7-2	TRBJ2-1	TRBD2	TGTGCCAGCAGCCATAGCGGGAGGGGAGTTGACAATGAGCAGTTCTTC	CASSHSGRGVDNEQFF
-	TRBV11-2	TRBJ2-7	TRBD2	TGTGCCAGCAGCTTATCGGTAGCGGGAGGGTACGAGCAGTACTTC	CASSLSVAGGYEQYF
-	TRBV9	TRBJ2-2	TRBD2	TGTGCCAGCAGCGGTAGCGGGAGGGCCACCGGGGAGCTGTTTTTT	CASSGSGRATGELFF
few	TRBV19	TRBJ1-1	-	TGTGCCAGTAGTAAACTTCACCATGAAGCTTTCTTT	CASSKLHHEAFF
-	TRBV27	TRBJ1-5	TRBD1	TGTGCCAGCAGTCCCCAAGGGACAGGCCCAAAAGGCCAGCCCCAGCATTTT	CASSPQGTGPKGQPQHF
-	TRBV6-5	TRBJ2-1	-	TGTGCCAGCGCGTTAGTAGCCTCCTCCTACAATGAGCAGTTCTTC	CASALVASSYNEQFF
-	TRBV5-1	TRBJ1-6	TRBD1	TGCGCCAGCAGCTTGGACTCAGGGGTAGGGGGCAGGAATTCACCCCTCCACTTT	CASSLDSGVGGRNSPLHF
-	TRBV27	TRBJ2-5	TRBD2	TGTGCCAGCGCAGGGACTAGCGGGAGGAACTTTCAAGAGACCCAGTACTTC	CASAGTSGRNFQETQYF
-	TRBV11-2	TRBJ2-5	-	TGTGCCAGCAGAACGAGGGAGACCCAGTACTTC	CASRTRETQYF
-	TRBV5-4	TRBJ1-1	-	TGTGCCACGGGGGACCCGAAGGGAACTGAAGCTTTCTTT	CATGDPKGTEAFF
-	TRBV4-3	TRBJ2-7	-	TGCGCCAGCAGCCAGGCGGAGGGCAGCCCCTACGAGCAGTACTTC	CASSQAEGSPYEQYF
-	TRBV29-1	TRBJ1-4	-	-	CSVLVTEDEKLFFEELEKLFF
-	TRBV18	TRBJ1-2	TRBD1	TGTGCCAGCTCAAACTACGAAGACAGGGGAGGTGGCTACACCTTC	CASSNYEDRGGGYTF
-	TRBV9	TRBJ2-1	-	TGTGCCAGCAGCCCCCAAGGAGGCAATGAGCAGTTCTTC	CASSPQGGNEQFF
-	TRBV2	TRBJ2-5	TRBD2	TGTGCCAGCAGTCCCGGGACTAGCGGGAGAAAAGAGACCCAGTACTTC	CASSPGTSGRKETQYF
-	TRBV28	TRBJ1-5	-	TGTGCCAGCAGGCTCCCTATTACTAGCAATCAGCCCCAGCATTTT	CASRLPITSNQPQHF
-	TRBV10-3	TRBJ2-3	-	TGTGCCATCAGTGCCAGACGCACAGATACGCAGTATTTT	CAISARRTDTQYF
-	TRBV5-8	TRBJ2-2	TRBD1	TGTGCCAGCAGCCCCCGGGACAGAAACACCGGGGAGCTGTTTTTT	CASSPRDRNTGELFF
once	TRBV7-9	TRBJ2-2	TRBD2	TGTGCCAGCAGCTTAGGGATCGGGGGGGAAAAGAACACCGGGGAGCTGTTTTTT	CASSLGIGGEKNTGELFF
once	TRBV7-2	TRBJ2-3	-	TGTGCCAGCAGCTTTGGCGGGCCAGAAGATACGCAGTATTTT	CASSFGGPEDTQYF
-	TRBV7-2	TRBJ1-1	-	TGTGCCAGCAGCGTCGGGACACTTGGTGAAGCTTTCTTT	CASSVGTLGEAFF
-	TRBV6-5	TRBJ1-1	TRBD1	TGTGCCACCCGTCCACAGGGGTTGAACACTGAAGCTTTCTTT	CATRPQGLNTEAFF
-	TRBV7-9	TRBJ2-7	TRBD2	TGTGCCAGCAGCCAGGGACTAGCGGGAGACTACGAGCAGTACTTC	CASSQGLAGDYEQYF
-	TRBV27	TRBJ2-5	-	TGTGCCAGCAGTTTGGGCCAGTTTTATCGGGAGACCCAGTACTTC	CASSLGQFYRETQYF
-	TRBV7-9	TRBJ2-2	-	TGTGCCAGCAGCTTACAAACCGCAACCGGGGAGCTGTTTTTT	CASSLQTATGELFF
-	TRBV7-3	TRBJ2-7	-	TGTGCCAGCAGCCCTCAGGGGGGACGGAGAGAGCAGTACTTC	CASSPQGGRREQYF
-	TRBV20-1	TRBJ2-7	-	TGCAGTGCTAGAGATAACTACGAGCAGTACTTC	CSARDNYEQYF
-	TRBV19	TRBJ1-3	-	TGTGCCAGTAGTTTTTCGGCGGTGGACAACTCTGGAAACACCATATATTTT	CASSFSAVDNSGNTIYF
-	TRBV7-6	TRBJ2-3	-	TGTGCCAGCAGCTTAGGTCTAGCGCGCGCCGGTACGCAGTATTTT	CASSLGLARAGTQYF
-	TRBV28	TRBJ1-2	TRBD1	TGTGCCAGCGAACATCCACACAGGGGCGGCTACACCTTC	CASEHPHRGGYTF
-	TRBV7-2	TRBJ2-3	TRBD2	TGTGCCAGCAGCTCGGGACTAGCGGGGGATACGCAGTATTTT	CASSSGLAGDTQYF
-	TRBV5-4	TRBJ1-2	-	TGTGCCAGCAGCCGGGGTGGGGGCCTGGACTATGGCTACACCTTC	CASSRGGGLDYGYTF
-	TRBV19	TRBJ1-4	-	TGTGCCAGTGGGAGGGCAACTAATGAAAAACTGTTTTTT	CASGRATNEKLFF